Listed here is a single T cell receptor beta chain. Its cognate antigen has yet to be identified. No base quality information exists; no much larger clone differs at one position. Libraries were prepared through 5' RACE. Sequencing was performed on an Illumina HiSeq 2500. A second roughly 6 to 11 cycle PCR used a sample-barcoded 5' primer and a J-beta primer mix. Each TCR beta cDNA molecule received a unique molecular identifier from a template-switch 5' adaptor carrying 12 random nucleotides. At least 3 million CDR3-containing paired-end reads were obtained from each sample. First-strand cDNA synthesis was performed from all RNA using the Mint cDNA synthesis kit, with priming by a TRBC-specific oligonucleotide. Following uracil-DNA glycosylase treatment, a first 18-cycle PCR with universal primers M1SS and BC2_uni_R was performed on all cDNA. The study's own analysis went as follows. Each sample was normalized by randomly selecting 1 million high-quality reads, each carrying a distinct molecular identifier. Reads sharing molecular identifiers were discarded rather than binned into consensus sequences. MiTCR, with a Q25 quality threshold and the strictest error-elimination algorithm, was used for CDR3 identification, clonotype clustering and error correction. A nonparametric unseen species model with Euler transformation was used to estimate a lower bound on total TCR beta diversity. The public sequencing data were trimmed at Q25 with fastp and processed into clonotypes with MiXCR by TCRdb, which kept only in-frame beta chains. Every distinct CDR3 protein forms one entry, paired with its most common genes and DNA. The V and J calls come from TCRdb's annotation, not from the publication. The sample table lists some 1,500,000 distinct CDR3 sequences, approximately 43% of them with a count of one. 4% of the sample is taken by the ten largest.

This sample is drawn from a study of blood T cells in healthy people across ages (dated by TCRdb to between 2015 and 2016). Study-level background: In model experiments, roughly one uniquely barcoded TCR beta cDNA molecule per two T cells was captured by template switching. Age-related changes in TCR beta repertoire diversity were measured in the study by deep sequencing normalized with unique cDNA molecular identifiers. Donors were grouped into four age groups: young (average roughly 16 years), middle-aged (39), aged (around 66) and long-lived (82). To avoid experimental bias, donors of different ages were spread randomly across the sequencing lanes. For two donors (one aged 18 to 30 and one aged 80 or older), the study analyzed two additional independent replicas of 1 million unique cDNA reads from the same blood draw. The investigation overall reported the following: Because profiling used bulk unsorted PBMCs, naive and antigen-experienced compartments could not be compared conclusively. Estimates of total diversity based on one million sequenced T cells were regarded as lower bounds and as underestimates. As age increased, observed TCR beta diversity per million T cells dropped in a roughly linear way, and a significant reduction was already evident by age about 40. Because the CMV infection status of the donors was unknown, age-related changes in expanded clonotypes may potentially have been confounded. The long-lived group showed more naive CD4+ T cells, fewer expanded clones and increased TCR diversity than the aged group, suggesting age selection. The percentage of naive T cells measured by flow cytometry correlated strongly with observed TCR beta diversity.

CDR1 is given as LGHNA and CDR2 as YSLEER, both from the germline V gene. The CDR3 starts with the cysteine, ends with the phenylalanine, and has 15 residues. This entry keeps only the CDR3 DNA: 45 bases, framed from base 1. The V end loses 1 base and the J end loses 4 bases, and a stretch of 14 bases separates them. The 39 donors, aged about 6 to 100 years, were systemically healthy Caucasian individuals from Russia. About 10 milliliters of peripheral blood were collected from each donor into EDTA-treated Vacutainer tubes. Ficoll-Paque density-gradient centrifugation was used to isolate PBMCs, with at least 7 million per sample. Trizol reagent was used to extract total RNA from PBMCs, with at least 6 micrograms per sample. For every donor, an aliquot of PBMCs went through flow cytometry to measure the percentages of naive CD45RAhigh/CD27high T cells.

Sample: blood. This sequence was found in a young woman in good health. Recombination joined TRBV4-3 with TRBJ2-7, and TRBD1 may be the D gene, going by 8 matching bases. The DNA is as follows: TGCGCCAGCAGCCAAGCACCACAGGGGGGGTACGAGCAGTACTTC. The encoded protein is CASSQAPQGGYEQYF.